This T cell receptor (beta chain) was recovered during a study of T cells in Graves' hyperthyroidism and ophthalmopathy. Overall study context: Peripheral blood draws took place at initial diagnosis, ahead of any treatment. The study's findings and limits: Most thyroid clonotypes expanded above 0.001 appeared in blood too.

For the diagnoses, clinical symptoms, serum thyroxine and TRAb, thyroid ultrasound and orbital computed tomography were used. PBMCs were obtained from over 8.5 ml fresh peripheral blood. This CDR3 spans 15 amino acids. CDR1 and CDR2 (germline): SGHDT, YYEEEE. The V gene lost 2 bases and the J gene lost 6 bases, with 15 bases spanning the gap. The table lists this clonotype with a few counts. Its cognate antigen is unknown. Amplification of TCR beta CDR3 regions was performed using RNA transcripts as template. First-round RT-PCR of the TCR CDR3 relied on the HTBI primer set. A single record per CDR3 protein comes from TCRdb applying MiXCR to the multiplex PCR reads. The sample includes hundreds of thousands of distinct CDR3 sequences, less than 20% of them seen just once.

J is TRBJ2-4 and V is TRBV5-6; tentative D call: TRBD2 (5 bases). The sequencing input was blood. This sequence was found in a man between 40 and 49 years old with Graves' ophthalmopathy. The CDR3 reads CASSLSTGSPNIQYF. CDR3 in DNA: TGTGCCAGCAGCTTATCAACGGGGAGCCCAAACATTCAGTACTTC.